The present T cell receptor beta chain was sequenced within a study of shared clonotypes between healthy human individuals. Here immunoSEQ multiplex PCR was the method, and the copy in TCRdb shows in-frame clones only, minus some. The data show about 2.4 million clones, with approximately 94% seen just once and about 0.39% held by the top ten. Trimming removed 1 base at V and 8 bases at J, with 12 bases between. In germline, CDR1 is MGHRA, CDR2 YSYEKL. The CDR3 totals 15 residues. Sequenced: naive CD4+ T cells from PBMCs. Subset denoted: CD45RA+ positively selected. This receptor was obtained from a man aged 18 to 35 in good health. Some clones in this sample may be carry-over from other donors' samples. This chain connects TRBV4-1 to TRBJ1-6, with a possible D match to TRBD1 (6 bases). As DNA, the CDR3 is TGCGCCAGCAGCCAAGTGTGGGACACGGATTCACCCCTCCACTTT. This sequence encodes CASSQVWDTDSPLHF.